These T cell receptor beta chains were read from a single sample in a study of OX40 agonist ivuxolimab in advanced cancers. This table comes from immunoSEQ multiplex PCR, and its TCRdb copy is limited to in-frame clones, with some not included. Of about 75,000 clones in the sample, roughly 85% are singletons; the top ten hold around a sixth. This sample comprised CD4+ or CD8+ T cells sorted from blood, obtained in a trial of the OX40 agonist ivuxolimab. These TCRs come from an adult with an advanced solid tumor such as melanoma, head and neck, liver or kidney cancer. Both conserved end residues are trimmed from each CDR3. D genes are given only for firm matches.

cdr3_aa,d_call,v_call
ASSTLKGTGNTYEQY,-,TRBV19
ASSLRTGRADTQY,TRBD1,TRBV11-2
ASSPTLDRAGETQY,TRBD1,TRBV2
ATSSYTDTQY,-,TRBV15
ASPTGSANTGELF,-,TRBV7-2
ASRRGTGIDWGYT,TRBD1,TRBV28
ASSPQTPRHSSYNEQF,-,TRBV18
SVPRTSGGADTQY,TRBD2,TRBV29-1
ASSVIGREKELF,-,TRBV5-1
ASRREIQGTGELF,TRBD2,TRBV6-6
ASTTGQGGGYGYT,TRBD1,TRBV6-1
ASSLESVNYGYT,-,TRBV5-4
SVGTGMNTEAF,TRBD1,TRBV29-1
ASSWNRAYNEQF,-,TRBV27
ASSLRQIFLDGYT,-,TRBV28
ASSLRSQEDERY,-,TRBV11-2
ASQDPFNEKLF,-,TRBV6-1
SVGYLAGVYNEQF,TRBD2,TRBV29-1
SATGGLWNEQF,TRBD1,TRBV29-1
ASSDQDRVGEAF,TRBD1,TRBV6-1
ASSQEGFQPQH,-,TRBV4-1
ASSGGVAYNEQF,-,TRBV28
ASTWGSYNEQF,-,TRBV28
ASSSGQDNEKLF,TRBD1,TRBV28
ASSLTFYNEQF,-,TRBV7-2
ASATSDFTDTQY,TRBD2,TRBV27
ASSWEQGENQPQH,-,TRBV6-5
ASRSDAGNEQF,-,TRBV5-1